These 20 T cell receptor beta chains originate from one sample sequenced in a study of CD8 T cells in ankylosing spondylitis. Regarding the study as a whole: There was a TCR beta motif, made of several highly homologous variants, that appeared characteristic of ankylosing spondylitis blood.

A single record per CDR3 protein comes from TCRdb applying MiXCR to the 5' RACE reads. Of fewer than 400,000 distinct CDR3 sequences in the sample, roughly 8% were seen once. Their antigen targets remain unknown. The specimen was blood, either unsorted or a sorted T cell fraction (not recorded which). The receptors originated from a male donor with ankylosing spondylitis.

This chain links TRBV24-1 with TRBJ1-2; tentative D call: TRBD1 (5 bases). The CDR3 is 14 residues long. V was shortened by 4 bases and J by 8 bases, with 16 bases between the two germline ends. Germline lookup yields CDR1 KGHDR and CDR2 SFDVKD. CDR3 loop: CATSDQLGRKGYTF. The CDR3, as DNA: TGTGCCACCAGTGACCAGCTGGGACGGAAAGGCTACACCTTC.

This clonotype was seen at least ten times. The rearrangement links TRBV20-1 to TRBJ2-7; possibly TRBD1 or TRBD2 for D (6 bases each). In germline, CDR1 is DFQATT, CDR2 SNEGSKA (reference sequence). CDR3 length: 14 residues. The ends were cut back, 5 bases at V and 4 bases at J, with 18 bases in the middle. The CDR3 here is CSAGGQGARYEQYF. CDR3 bases: TGCAGTGCTGGGGGGCAGGGAGCGAGGTACGAGCAGTACTTC.

This clonotype occurred a few times. CDR3 in DNA: TGCAGTGCTTGGATGGGGCCTTACGAGCAGTACTTC. It codes for CSAWMGPYEQYF. This chain links TRBV20-1 with TRBJ2-7; TRBD1 is a possible D gene (5 bases). The CDR3 is made up of 12 amino acids. The germline V and J ends were trimmed by 5 bases and 4 bases, with 12 bases remaining between them. Germline values: CDR1 DFQATT, CDR2 SNEGSKA (reference sequence).

The genes are TRBV29-1 and TRBJ1-5, with a weak D call TRBD1 (5 bases). The CDR3 length is 12 residues. V shed 4 bases and J shed 1 base, with 5 bases lying between them. CDR1 and CDR2 (germline): SQVTM, ANQGSEA. For the CDR3, the DNA is TGCAGCGTTGGGGACAGCAATCAGCCCCAGCATTTT. Translating gives CSVGDSNQPQHF.

The J gene is TRBJ2-5, the V gene TRBV28, with TRBD1 matching over 10 bases. This CDR3 is 15 amino acids long. In germline, CDR1 is MDHEN, CDR2 SYDVKM. V lost 6 bases to trimming and J lost 5 bases; unmatched junction nucleotides: 9. In DNA form, the CDR3 reads TGTGCCAGCAGCCGCCGGACAGGGGGTCCGGAGACCCAGTACTTC. Encoded protein: CASSRRTGGPETQYF.

This clonotype was detected only a few times. The chain couples TRBV3-1 to TRBJ2-5; 13 bases are a match to TRBD2. Looked up from germline, CDR1 is LGHDT and CDR2 is YNNKEL (reference sequence). V shed 0 bases and J 1 base; nucleotides not matched to a gene: 2. The CDR3 covers 17 residues. The CDR3 protein is CASSQDGTSGIQETQYF. The CDR3 region has the DNA TGTGCCAGCAGCCAAGACGGGACTAGCGGGATCCAAGAGACCCAGTACTTC.

The rearrangement joins TRBV5-5 to TRBJ2-7; D gene unclear. Germline V gene sequence: CDR1 SGHKS, CDR2 YYEKEE (reference sequence). The CDR3 contains 15 residues. The V gene lost 4 bases and the J gene lost 1 base, with 15 bases spanning the gap. The CDR3 DNA follows: TGTGCCAGCAGCCCAGACCCAGATCCTTCCTACGAGCAGTACTTC. It yields the protein CASSPDPDPSYEQYF.

This clonotype was counted between two and nine times. The chain uses TRBV28 and TRBJ2-7, with 7 nucleotides matching TRBD1. In germline, CDR1 is MDHEN, CDR2 SYDVKM. Trimming removed 4 bases from V and 2 bases from J; junction bases left unmatched: 17. The CDR3 loop spans 18 amino acids. Here the CDR3 reads CASSSLSQGRDRTYEQYF. DNA for the CDR3: TGTGCCAGCAGTTCCCTATCACAGGGGAGAGACAGGACCTACGAGCAGTACTTC.

V is TRBV6-2 or TRBV6-3 and J is TRBJ2-3; maybe TRBD2 (6 bases). Germline assignment: CDR1 MNHEY and CDR2 SVGEGT. The CDR3 length is 16 residues. The V end lost 2 bases, the J end lost 7 bases, and 19 bases lay between the germline ends. The CDR3 DNA reads TGTGCCAGCAGTTACCTCCTAGCGTCCCGCGGACATACGCAGTATTTT. Its translation is CASSYLLASRGHTQYF.

The J gene is TRBJ2-7, the V gene TRBV7-2, with D tentatively TRBD2 (7 bases). The V and J ends lost 5 bases and 0 bases respectively, with 20 bases between them. This CDR3 spans 17 amino acids. Germline lookup yields CDR1 SGHTA and CDR2 FQGNSA. The CDR3: CASSEPLGGVSSYEQYF. CDR3 coding DNA: TGTGCCAGCAGCGAACCCCTAGGGGGGGTCAGCTCCTACGAGCAGTACTTC.

This clonotype was counted many times. The chain is built from TRBV28 and TRBJ2-3; D is ambiguous. V was shortened by 5 bases and J by 10 bases, with 16 bases between the two germline ends. Germline-derived CDR1 and CDR2 are MDHEN and SYDVKM. CDR3 length: 13 amino acids. The CDR3 DNA sequence: TGTGCCAGCAGTGAATTAAGTGGGGAATCGCAGTATTTT. This sequence encodes CASSELSGESQYF.

This clonotype turned up a few times. V is TRBV15 and J is TRBJ1-2, with TRBD1 matching over 8 bases. With V trimmed by 4 bases and J by 6 bases, 7 bases remained unmatched. Germline-derived CDR1 and CDR2 are LNHNV and YYDKDF (reference sequence). This CDR3 is 14 amino acids long. The CDR3 nucleotides are TGTGCCACCAGCACTACAGGGGGGTTCCATGGCTACACCTTC. Amino acids: CATSTTGGFHGYTF.

This chain links TRBV5-6 with TRBJ2-7, with 8 bases that match TRBD2. The CDR3 contains 14 residues. After removal of 4 bases from V and 5 bases from J, the junction contained 8 bases not matched to a gene. Germline loops: CDR1 SGHDT, CDR2 YYEEEE. The chain's CDR3 is CASSGKREWDEQYF. CDR3 bases: TGTGCCAGCAGCGGCAAGCGGGAGTGGGACGAGCAGTACTTC.

This clonotype was picked up a small number of times. This chain uses TRBV20-1 with TRBJ1-1, with D uncertain. There are 14 residues in the CDR3. The germline CDR1 and CDR2 sequences are DFQATT and SNEGSKA (reference sequence). V was clipped by 3 bases and J by 1 base, with 12 bases between them. CDR3 loop: CSASPKLWNTEAFF. The CDR3 nucleotides read TGCAGTGCTAGCCCCAAACTCTGGAACACTGAAGCTTTCTTT.

This clonotype has more than one count but fewer than ten. The rearrangement uses TRBV3-1 and TRBJ2-1; no clear D. Trimming pared 0 bases from V and 6 bases from J, leaving 6 bases between. Germline assignment: CDR1 LGHDT and CDR2 YNNKEL (reference sequence). CDR3 size: 13 residues. The CDR3 here is CASSQERGNEQFF. CDR3 DNA: TGTGCCAGCAGCCAAGAACGAGGCAATGAGCAGTTCTTC.

This clonotype was counted only a few times. The V call is TRBV5-1, the J call TRBJ1-3, with D uncertain. The germline CDR1 and CDR2 sequences are SGHRS and YFSETQ. The CDR3 sequence is 14 residues long. The germline V and J ends were trimmed by 0 bases and 4 bases, with 8 bases remaining between them. The DNA for the CDR3 is TGCGCCAGCAGCTTGGGGACCCGAGGAAACACCATATATTTT. This sequence encodes CASSLGTRGNTIYF.

The chain links TRBV29-1 to TRBJ2-7, with 10 bases that match TRBD2. V trimming: 6 bases; J trimming: 7 bases; junction bases outside the gene matches: 12. The V gene's germline CDR1 is SQVTM and CDR2 ANQGSEA. The CDR3 covers 14 residues. CDR3: CSVSLAGAAREQYF. DNA of the CDR3: TGCAGCGTCTCCCTAGCGGGAGCAGCGAGGGAGCAGTACTTC.

V is TRBV20-1 and J is TRBJ2-1; D remains ambiguous. Trimming cost V 3 bases and J 8 bases, with 8 bases left between them. Germline V gene sequence: CDR1 DFQATT, CDR2 SNEGSKA (reference sequence). This CDR3 has 11 amino acids. In DNA form, the CDR3 reads TGCAGTGCTAGTAGCCGCGATGAGCAGTTCTTC. It specifies CSASSRDEQFF.

In its sample, this clonotype was seen many times. The rearrangement joins TRBV18 to TRBJ1-1; weak D call: TRBD1 (5 bases). The CDR3 totals 13 residues. Looked up from germline, CDR1 is KGHSH and CDR2 is LQKENI. Trimming took off 4 bases at V and 1 base at J, with 7 bases between the two ends. The CDR3 DNA sequence: TGTGCCAGCTCACGACAGAGGAACACTGAAGCTTTCTTT. As protein: CASSRQRNTEAFF.

In its sample, this clonotype was seen a few times. The chain couples TRBV7-9 to TRBJ2-5; 7 bases fit TRBD2. J was trimmed by 4 bases and V by 1 base; bases with no gene match: 6. The germline V gene encodes CDR1 SEHNR and CDR2 FQNEAQ (reference sequence). The CDR3 sequence is 15 residues long. In DNA form, the CDR3 reads TGTGCCAGCAGCTTAGGACGCGGGAGTGCAGAGACCCAGTACTTC. It yields the protein CASSLGRGSAETQYF. The full variable domain, rest sourced from reference TRBV7-9 and TRBJ2-5, is DTGVSQNPRHKITKRGQNVTFRCDPISEHNRLYWYRQTLGQGPEFLTYFQNEAQLEKSRLLSDRFSAERPKGSFSTLEIQRTEQGDSAMYLCASSLGRGSAETQYFGPGTRLLVL.